These T cell receptor beta chains were read from a single sample in a study of T cells in Graves' hyperthyroidism and ophthalmopathy. MiXCR, run by TCRdb on the multiplex PCR reads, gives a single entry per CDR3 protein. The data show 650,000 to 750,000 distinct CDR3 sequences, 14% seen once. Sequenced input: blood. The receptors derive from a woman aged 18 to 35 with Graves' hyperthyroidism. CDR3s include the opening cysteine and the closing phenylalanine or tryptophan. Fields, in order: J gene, V gene, clone size, CDR3 protein. Only some rows state a clone size, as once, few, many or a class for expanded clones.

j_call: TRBJ2-2; v_call: TRBV5-1; clone_size: many; cdr3_aa: CASSLWEPGELFF
j_call: TRBJ2-2; v_call: TRBV7-9; clone_size: many; cdr3_aa: CASRPPPTGELFF
j_call: TRBJ1-1; v_call: TRBV6-1; clone_size: NA; cdr3_aa: CASSLGTPVAFF
j_call: TRBJ2-7; v_call: TRBV6-5; clone_size: NA; cdr3_aa: CASSYGTGASYEQYF
j_call: TRBJ1-4; v_call: TRBV5-4; clone_size: NA; cdr3_aa: CASSNLGGGNEKLFF
j_call: TRBJ2-5; v_call: TRBV12-5; clone_size: NA; cdr3_aa: CASGSGSQETQYF
j_call: TRBJ2-5; v_call: TRBV6-1; clone_size: many; cdr3_aa: CASSHGGAETQYF
j_call: TRBJ2-7; v_call: TRBV6-2/TRBV6-3; clone_size: NA; cdr3_aa: CASSYPQVEQYF
j_call: TRBJ2-6; v_call: TRBV19; clone_size: NA; cdr3_aa: CASSPGLDVLTF
j_call: TRBJ2-7; v_call: TRBV15; clone_size: NA; cdr3_aa: CATSREGATDGLEQYF
j_call: TRBJ2-1; v_call: TRBV18; clone_size: many; cdr3_aa: CASSATSTSATGSEQFF
j_call: TRBJ2-3; v_call: TRBV6-2/TRBV6-3; clone_size: NA; cdr3_aa: CASSYSMDRETIPPPSSTDTQYF
j_call: TRBJ1-2; v_call: TRBV30; clone_size: many; cdr3_aa: CAWSLTSSPTF
j_call: TRBJ2-2; v_call: TRBV24-1; clone_size: many; cdr3_aa: CATSDPHTGGYSGELFF
j_call: TRBJ1-3; v_call: TRBV12-3/TRBV12-4; clone_size: NA; cdr3_aa: CASGFSSSGNTIYF
j_call: TRBJ1-3; v_call: TRBV9; clone_size: few; cdr3_aa: CASSVGSQGRNTIYF
j_call: TRBJ2-7; v_call: TRBV2; clone_size: NA; cdr3_aa: CASSPGQGFGYEQYF
j_call: TRBJ1-1; v_call: TRBV18; clone_size: many; cdr3_aa: CASSEAAQNTEAFF
j_call: TRBJ1-1; v_call: TRBV7-8; clone_size: many; cdr3_aa: CASSSTKMNTEAFF
j_call: TRBJ2-1; v_call: TRBV29-1; clone_size: few; cdr3_aa: CSAGDVRRDNEQFF
j_call: TRBJ1-5; v_call: TRBV28; clone_size: NA; cdr3_aa: CASSFSGKGSQPQHF
j_call: TRBJ2-1; v_call: TRBV12-3/TRBV12-4; clone_size: many; cdr3_aa: CASSGQGLYNEQFF
j_call: TRBJ2-7; v_call: TRBV7-8; clone_size: once; cdr3_aa: CASSQFSPEGGGYEQYF
j_call: TRBJ1-2; v_call: TRBV7-8; clone_size: many; cdr3_aa: CASSYDGGASNGYTF
j_call: TRBJ1-1; v_call: TRBV27; clone_size: few; cdr3_aa: CASSRLGHSTTEAFF
j_call: TRBJ2-5; v_call: TRBV12-3/TRBV12-4; clone_size: NA; cdr3_aa: CASSLTAGAVAIRWETQYF